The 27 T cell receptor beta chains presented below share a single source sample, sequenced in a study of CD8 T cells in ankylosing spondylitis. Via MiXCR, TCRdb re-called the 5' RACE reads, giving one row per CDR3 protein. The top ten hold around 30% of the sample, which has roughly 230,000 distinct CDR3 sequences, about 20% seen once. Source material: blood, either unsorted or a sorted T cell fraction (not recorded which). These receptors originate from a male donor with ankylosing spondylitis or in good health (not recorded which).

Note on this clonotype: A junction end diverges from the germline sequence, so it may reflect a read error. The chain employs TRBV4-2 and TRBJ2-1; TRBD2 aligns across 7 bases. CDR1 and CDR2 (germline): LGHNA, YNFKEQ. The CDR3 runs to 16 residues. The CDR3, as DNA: TGTGCAAGCAGCCAAGACGGCGGGAGCCCTTACAATGAGCCGTTCTTC. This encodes CASSQDGGSPYNEPFF.

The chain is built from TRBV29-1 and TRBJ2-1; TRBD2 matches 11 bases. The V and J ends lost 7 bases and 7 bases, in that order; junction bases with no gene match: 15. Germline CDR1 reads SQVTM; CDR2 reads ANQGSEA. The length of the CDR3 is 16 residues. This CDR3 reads CSAGRELAGARNEQFF. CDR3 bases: TGCAGCGCAGGACGGGAACTAGCGGGAGCTCGGAATGAGCAGTTCTTC.

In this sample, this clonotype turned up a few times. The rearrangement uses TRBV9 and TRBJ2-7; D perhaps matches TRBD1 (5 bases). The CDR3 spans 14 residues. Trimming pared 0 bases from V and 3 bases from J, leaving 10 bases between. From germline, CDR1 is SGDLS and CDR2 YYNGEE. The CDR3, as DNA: TGTGCCAGCAGCGTAGCTCAGGGCAGCTACGAGCAGTACTTC. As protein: CASSVAQGSYEQYF.

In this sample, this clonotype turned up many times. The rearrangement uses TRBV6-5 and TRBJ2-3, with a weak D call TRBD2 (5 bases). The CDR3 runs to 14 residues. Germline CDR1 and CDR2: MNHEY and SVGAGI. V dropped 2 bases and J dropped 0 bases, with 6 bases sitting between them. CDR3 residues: CASSYGGSTDTQYF. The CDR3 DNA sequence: TGTGCCAGCAGTTACGGCGGGAGCACAGATACGCAGTATTTT.

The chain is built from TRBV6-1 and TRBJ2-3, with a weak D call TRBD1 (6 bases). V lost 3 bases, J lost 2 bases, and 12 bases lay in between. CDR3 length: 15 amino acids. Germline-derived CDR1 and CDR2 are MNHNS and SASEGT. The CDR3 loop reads CASSDTGSATDTQYF. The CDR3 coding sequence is TGTGCCAGCAGTGACACAGGGTCGGCCACAGATACGCAGTATTTT.

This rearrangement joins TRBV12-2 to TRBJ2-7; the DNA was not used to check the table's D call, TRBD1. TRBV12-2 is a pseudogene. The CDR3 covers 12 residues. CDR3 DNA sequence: TGTGCAAGTCGTCACAGGGGTTACGAGCAGTACTTC. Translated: CASRHRGYEQYF.

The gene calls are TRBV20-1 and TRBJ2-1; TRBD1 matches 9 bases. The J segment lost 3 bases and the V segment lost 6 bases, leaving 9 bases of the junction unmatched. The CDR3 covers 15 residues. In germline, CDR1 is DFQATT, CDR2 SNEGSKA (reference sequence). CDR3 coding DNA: TGCAGTGCACCCCAGACAGGGGGATTCTACAATGAGCAGTTCTTC. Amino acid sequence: CSAPQTGGFYNEQFF.

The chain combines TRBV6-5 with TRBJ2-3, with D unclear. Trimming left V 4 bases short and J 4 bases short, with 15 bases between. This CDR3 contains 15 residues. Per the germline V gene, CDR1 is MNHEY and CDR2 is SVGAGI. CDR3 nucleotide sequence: TGTGCCAGCAGTTCTCAGACAACTGGCGCAGATACGCAGTATTTT. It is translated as CASSSQTTGADTQYF.

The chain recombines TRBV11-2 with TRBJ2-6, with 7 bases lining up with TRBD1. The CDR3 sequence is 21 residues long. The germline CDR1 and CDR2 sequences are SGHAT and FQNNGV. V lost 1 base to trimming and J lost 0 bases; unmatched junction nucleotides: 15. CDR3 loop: CASSLGQTGPDMRSGANVLTF. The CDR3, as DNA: TGTGCCAGCAGCTTAGGTCAGACAGGGCCTGACATGCGCTCTGGGGCCAACGTCCTGACTTTC.

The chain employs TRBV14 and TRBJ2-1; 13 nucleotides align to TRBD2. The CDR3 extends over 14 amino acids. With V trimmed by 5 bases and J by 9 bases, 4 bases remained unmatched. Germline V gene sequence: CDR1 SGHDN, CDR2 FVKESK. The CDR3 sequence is CASSETSGRFEQFF. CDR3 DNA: TGTGCCAGCAGCGAGACTAGCGGGAGGTTTGAGCAGTTCTTC.

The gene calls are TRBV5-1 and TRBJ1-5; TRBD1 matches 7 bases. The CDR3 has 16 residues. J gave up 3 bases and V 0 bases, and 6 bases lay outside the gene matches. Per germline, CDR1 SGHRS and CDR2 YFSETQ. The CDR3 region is CASSLEGAGANQPQHF. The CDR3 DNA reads TGCGCCAGCAGCTTGGAGGGGGCAGGGGCCAATCAGCCCCAGCATTTT.

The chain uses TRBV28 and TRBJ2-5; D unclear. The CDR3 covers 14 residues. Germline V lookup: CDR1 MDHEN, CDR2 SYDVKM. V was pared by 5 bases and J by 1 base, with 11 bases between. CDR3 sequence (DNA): TGTGCCAGCAGTGGAGACGCCCCCCAAGAGACCCAGTACTTC. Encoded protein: CASSGDAPQETQYF.

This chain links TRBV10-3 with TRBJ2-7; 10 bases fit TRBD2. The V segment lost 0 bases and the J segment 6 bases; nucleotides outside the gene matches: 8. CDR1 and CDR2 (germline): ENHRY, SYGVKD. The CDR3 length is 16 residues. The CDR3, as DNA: TGTGCCATCAGTGAGTCTTCCCTAGCGGGAGTCAGCGAGCAGTACTTC. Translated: CAISESSLAGVSEQYF.

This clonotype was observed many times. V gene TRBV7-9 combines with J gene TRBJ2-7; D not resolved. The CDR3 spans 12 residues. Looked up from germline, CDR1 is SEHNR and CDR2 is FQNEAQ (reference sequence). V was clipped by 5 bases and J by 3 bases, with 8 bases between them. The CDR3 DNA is TGTGCCAGCAGCCCCGACAACTACGAGCAGTACTTC. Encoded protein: CASSPDNYEQYF.

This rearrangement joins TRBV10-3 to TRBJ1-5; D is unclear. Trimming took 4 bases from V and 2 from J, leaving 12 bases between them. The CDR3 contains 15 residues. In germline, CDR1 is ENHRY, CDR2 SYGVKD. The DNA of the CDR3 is TGTGCCATCAGTGCCACGCACAATGGCAATCAGCCCCAGCATTTT. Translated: CAISATHNGNQPQHF.

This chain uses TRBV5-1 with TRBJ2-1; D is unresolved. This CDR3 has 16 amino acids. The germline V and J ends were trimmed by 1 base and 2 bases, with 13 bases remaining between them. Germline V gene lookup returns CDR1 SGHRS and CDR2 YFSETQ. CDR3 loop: CASSLYGLETYNEQFF. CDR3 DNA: TGCGCCAGCAGCTTGTATGGCCTAGAGACCTACAATGAGCAGTTCTTC.

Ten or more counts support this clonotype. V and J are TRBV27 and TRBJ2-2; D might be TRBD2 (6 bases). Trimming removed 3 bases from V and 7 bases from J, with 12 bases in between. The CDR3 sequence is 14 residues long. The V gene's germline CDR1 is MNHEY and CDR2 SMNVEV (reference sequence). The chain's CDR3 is CASSLMGGNGELFF. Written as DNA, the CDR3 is TGTGCCAGCAGTTTGATGGGGGGAAACGGGGAGCTGTTTTTT.

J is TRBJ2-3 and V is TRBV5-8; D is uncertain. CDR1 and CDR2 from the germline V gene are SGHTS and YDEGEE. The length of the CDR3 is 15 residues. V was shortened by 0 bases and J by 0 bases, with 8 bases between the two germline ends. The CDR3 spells CASSLGGTSTDTQYF. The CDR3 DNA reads TGTGCCAGCAGCTTGGGGGGAACTAGCACAGATACGCAGTATTTT.

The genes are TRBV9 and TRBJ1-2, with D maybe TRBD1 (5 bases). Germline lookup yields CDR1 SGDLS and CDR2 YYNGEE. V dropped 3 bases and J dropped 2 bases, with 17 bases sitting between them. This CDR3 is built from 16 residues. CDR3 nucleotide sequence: TGTGCCAGCAGCGGTGGGGCCCCCCCTGGGAACTATGGCTACACCTTC. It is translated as CASSGGAPPGNYGYTF.

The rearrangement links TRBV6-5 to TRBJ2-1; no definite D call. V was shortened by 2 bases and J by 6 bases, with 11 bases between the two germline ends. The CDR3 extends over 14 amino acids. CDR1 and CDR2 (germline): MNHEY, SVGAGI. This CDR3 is CASSYVLDANEQFF. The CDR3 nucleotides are TGTGCCAGCAGTTACGTCCTCGATGCCAATGAGCAGTTCTTC.

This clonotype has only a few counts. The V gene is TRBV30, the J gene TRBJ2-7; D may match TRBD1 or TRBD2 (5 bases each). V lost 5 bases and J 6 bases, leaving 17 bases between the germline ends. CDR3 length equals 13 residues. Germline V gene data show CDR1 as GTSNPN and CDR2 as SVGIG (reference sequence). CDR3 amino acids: CAWAELDSGEQYF. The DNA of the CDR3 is TGTGCCTGGGCAGAACTAGACAGTGGCGAGCAGTACTTC.

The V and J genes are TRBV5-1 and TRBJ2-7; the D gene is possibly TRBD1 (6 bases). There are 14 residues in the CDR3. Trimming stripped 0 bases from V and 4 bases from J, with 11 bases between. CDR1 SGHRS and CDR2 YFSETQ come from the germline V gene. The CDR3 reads CASSLAGQLYEQYF. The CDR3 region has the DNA TGCGCCAGCAGCTTGGCCGGACAGCTTTACGAGCAGTACTTC.

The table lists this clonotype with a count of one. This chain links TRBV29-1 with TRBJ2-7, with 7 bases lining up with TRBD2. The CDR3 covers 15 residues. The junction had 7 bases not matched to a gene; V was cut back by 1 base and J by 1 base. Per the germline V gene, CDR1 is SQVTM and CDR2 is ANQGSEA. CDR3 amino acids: CSVEGHREGSYEQYF. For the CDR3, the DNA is TGCAGCGTTGAAGGGCATAGGGAGGGATCCTACGAGCAGTACTTC.

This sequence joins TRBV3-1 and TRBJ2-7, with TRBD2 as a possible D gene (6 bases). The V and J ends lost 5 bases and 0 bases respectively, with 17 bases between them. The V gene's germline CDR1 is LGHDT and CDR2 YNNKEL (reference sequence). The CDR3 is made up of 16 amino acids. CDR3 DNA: TGTGCCAGCAGCTCAGAAGGTACCGGGAGCTCCTACGAGCAGTACTTC. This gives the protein CASSSEGTGSSYEQYF.

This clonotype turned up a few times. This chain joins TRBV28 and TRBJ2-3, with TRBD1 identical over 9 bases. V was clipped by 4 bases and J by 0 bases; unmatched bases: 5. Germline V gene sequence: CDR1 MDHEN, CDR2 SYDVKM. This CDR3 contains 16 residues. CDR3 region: CASSSGQGGSTDTQYF. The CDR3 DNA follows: TGTGCCAGCAGTTCGGGACAGGGAGGTAGCACAGATACGCAGTATTTT.

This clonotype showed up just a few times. CDR3 loop: CASSWALGYEQYF. In DNA, the CDR3 is TGTGCCAGCAGTTGGGCCCTCGGGTACGAGCAGTACTTC. The rearrangement joins TRBV27 to TRBJ2-7; D call uncertain. Germline values: CDR1 MNHEY, CDR2 SMNVEV (reference sequence). Trimming shortened V by 4 bases and J by 4 bases, and 11 bases separated the two germline ends. The length of the CDR3 is 13 residues.

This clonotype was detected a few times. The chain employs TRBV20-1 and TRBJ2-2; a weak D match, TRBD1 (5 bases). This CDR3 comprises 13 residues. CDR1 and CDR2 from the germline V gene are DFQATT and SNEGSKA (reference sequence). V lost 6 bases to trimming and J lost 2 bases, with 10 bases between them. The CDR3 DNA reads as TGCAGTGCCACCGACAGAAACACCGGGGAGCTGTTTTTT. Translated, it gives CSATDRNTGELFF.